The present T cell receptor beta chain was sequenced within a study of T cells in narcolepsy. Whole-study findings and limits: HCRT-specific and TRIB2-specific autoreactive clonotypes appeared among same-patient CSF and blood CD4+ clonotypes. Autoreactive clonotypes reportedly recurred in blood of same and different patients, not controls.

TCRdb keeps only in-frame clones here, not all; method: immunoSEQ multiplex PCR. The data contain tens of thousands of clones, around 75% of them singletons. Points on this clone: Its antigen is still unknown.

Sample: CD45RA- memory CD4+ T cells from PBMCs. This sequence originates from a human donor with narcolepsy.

CDR3 sequence (DNA): TGTGCCAGCAGTTTAGGTCAGGGGGGTAGCACTGAAGCTTTCTTT. This sequence encodes CASSLGQGGSTEAFF. V and J are TRBV28 and TRBJ1-1; TRBD1 agrees at 7 bases. Germline loops: CDR1 MDHEN, CDR2 SYDVKM. The length of the CDR3 is 15 residues. V lost 2 bases to trimming and J lost 4 bases; unmatched junction nucleotides: 7.